The clone carrying this TCR beta chain has a handful of counts. What it recognizes is unknown. Germline lookup yields CDR1 SGHNT and CDR2 YYREEE (reference sequence). Deletions cut 2 bases from V and 2 bases from J, with 12 bases between. The CDR3 has 15 amino acids. This sample was taken from a study of cytomegalovirus exposure and HLA in healthy donors. Study background: Some 200 million T cells yielded approximately 100 million unique TCR beta sequences, as an earlier analysis found.

The PCR was carried out with 60 Vbeta primers and 13 Jbeta primers. Method: immunoSEQ multiplex PCR; TCRdb's copy keeps in-frame clones and lacks some. The data contain under 200,000 clones, roughly 80% of them singletons. Findings of the study overall: Rare TCR sequences predominated, though certain public TCRs were found in many donors. A previous analysis found most TCR beta V segments productive roughly 87% or roughly 30% of the time.

The sample comprised PBMCs. The V call is TRBV5-4, the J call TRBJ2-3, with D possibly matching TRBD2 (6 bases). The source of this sequence is a male donor in good health and CMV-seropositive. The CDR3 here is CASSFLEGPTDTQYF. The CDR3, as DNA: TGTGCCAGCAGCTTCCTGGAGGGCCCCACAGATACGCAGTATTTT.